This T cell receptor beta chain comes out of a study of Tregs in tolerant kidney transplant recipients. Overall study findings and caveats: Biological reproducibility was not directly addressed in this study.

Sequencing was performed with immunoSEQ multiplex PCR; in TCRdb, only in-frame clones are kept and a portion is missing. The sample has some 110,000 clones, about 90% seen once. Worth noting for this clone: Its antigen is not known.

Per the germline V gene, CDR1 is SEHNR and CDR2 is FQNEAQ (reference sequence). V lost 4 bases and J 5 bases, leaving 9 bases between the germline ends. The length of the CDR3 is 13 residues. The chain recombines TRBV7-9 with TRBJ1-5; D gene unclear. Sample: CD4+ T cells from blood. This clonotype was sampled from a human donor in good health. The CDR3 DNA reads as TGTGCCAGCAGCTCGAATCCCGATCAGCCCCAGCATTTT. The encoded protein is CASSSNPDQPQHF.